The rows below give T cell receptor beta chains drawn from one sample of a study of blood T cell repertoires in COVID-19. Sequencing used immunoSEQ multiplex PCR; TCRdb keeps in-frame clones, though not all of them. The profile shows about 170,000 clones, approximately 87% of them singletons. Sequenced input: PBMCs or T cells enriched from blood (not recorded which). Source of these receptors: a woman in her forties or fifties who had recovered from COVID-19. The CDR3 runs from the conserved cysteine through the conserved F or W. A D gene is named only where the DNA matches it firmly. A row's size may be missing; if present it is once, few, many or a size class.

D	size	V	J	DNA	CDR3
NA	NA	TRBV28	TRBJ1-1	TGTGCCAGCAGCCTAGGTCGGCCCGGAACAGGGAGGGGGGAAGCTTTCTTT	CASSLGRPGTGRGEAFF
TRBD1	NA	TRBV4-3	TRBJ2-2	TGCGCCAGCAGCCAGTACCATCCGACTAAGGACAGGGAAGTCACCGGGGAGCTGTTTTTT	CASSQYHPTKDREVTGELFF
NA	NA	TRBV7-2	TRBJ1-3	TGTGCCAGCAGCTATCAAACAGGGACTGGAAACACCATATATTTT	CASSYQTGTGNTIYF
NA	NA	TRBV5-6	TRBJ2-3	TGTGCCAGCAGCGGGCCAGATACGCAGTATTTT	CASSGPDTQYF
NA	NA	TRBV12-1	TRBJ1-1	TGTGCCAGTACCGGGACAGGCCTTGAAGCTTTCTTT	CASTGTGLEAFF
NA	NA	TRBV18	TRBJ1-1	TGTGCCAGCTCACACGGACTGGAATCTGAAGCTTTCTTT	CASSHGLESEAFF
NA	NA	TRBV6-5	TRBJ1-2	TGTGCCAGCAGTTACGGGGAGCAGTATGGCTACACCTTC	CASSYGEQYGYTF
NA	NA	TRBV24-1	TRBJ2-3	TGTGCCACCAGTGATGACAAAGGAGGGGATACGCAGTATTTT	CATSDDKGGDTQYF
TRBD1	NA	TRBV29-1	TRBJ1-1	TGCAGCGTTGGGAGGACAGGGGGTAACACTGAAGCTTTCTTT	CSVGRTGGNTEAFF
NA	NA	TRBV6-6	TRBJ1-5	TGTGCCAGCAAGGAAGAGGTTTCGAGCAATCAGCCCCAGCATTTT	CASKEEVSSNQPQHF
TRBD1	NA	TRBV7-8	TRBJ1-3	TGTGCCAGCAGCGTGGGACAGGGTAGAAACACCATATATTTT	CASSVGQGRNTIYF
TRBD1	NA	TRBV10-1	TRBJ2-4	TGCGCCAGCAGTGGGGACAGGGGCTTCCTAGCCAAAAACATTCAGTACTTC	CASSGDRGFLAKNIQYF
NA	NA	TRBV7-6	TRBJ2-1	TGTGCCAGCAGCTTAGGCACCAACCTAGCCGCCCAGCTCTTC	CASSLGTNLAAQLF
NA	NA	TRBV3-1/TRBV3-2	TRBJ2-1	TGTGCCAGCAGCCATCCTAGCTATGAGCAGTTCTTC	CASSHPSYEQFF
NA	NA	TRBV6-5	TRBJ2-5	TGTGCCAGCAGCCGAGTGGGACTCGATGGGGAGACCCAGTACTTC	CASSRVGLDGETQYF
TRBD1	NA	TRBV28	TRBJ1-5	TGTGCCAGCAGTCGGGGGGGGACAGGGTTGCCAAATCAGCCCCAGCATTTT	CASSRGGTGLPNQPQHF
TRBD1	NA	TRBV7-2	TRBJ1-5	TGTGCCAGCAGCCGGGACAGGGCCCCCTCCAATCAGCCCCAGCATTTT	CASSRDRAPSNQPQHF
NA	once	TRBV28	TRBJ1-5	TGTGCCAGCATATCATTCCCGGGGAGAGATCAGCCCCAGCATTTT	CASISFPGRDQPQHF
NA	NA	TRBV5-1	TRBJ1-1	TGCGCCAGCAGCAGGGCAGGGGCGAACACTGAAGCTTTCTTT	CASSRAGANTEAFF
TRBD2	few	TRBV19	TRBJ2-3	TGTGCCAGTACCCAACTAGCGGGAAGGTGGGATACGCAGTATTTT	CASTQLAGRWDTQYF
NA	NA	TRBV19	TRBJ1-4	TGTGCCAGTAGTCCGGGGGGCACTAATGAAAAACTGTTTTTT	CASSPGGTNEKLFF
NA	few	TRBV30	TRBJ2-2	TGTGCCTGGAGTCGGAGAGGGATTAGCACCGGGGAGCTGTTTTTT	CAWSRRGISTGELFF
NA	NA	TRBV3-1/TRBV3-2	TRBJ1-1	TGTGCCAGCAGGCGGAACACTGAAGCTTTCTTT	CASRRNTEAFF
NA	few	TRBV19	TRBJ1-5	TGTGCCAGTCAACAGGGCCTTAGGAAGCCCCAGCATTTT	CASQQGLRKPQHF
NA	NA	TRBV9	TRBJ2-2	TGTGCCAGCAGCGTCGACGCACAGGGAAACACCGGGGAGCTGTTTTTT	CASSVDAQGNTGELFF
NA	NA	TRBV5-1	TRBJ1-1	TGCGCCAGCAGCTTCGTCTGGGCCGCTGAAGCTTTCTTT	CASSFVWAAEAFF
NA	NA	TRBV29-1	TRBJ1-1	TGCAGCGTTCGGGACTATGCTGAAGCTTTCTTT	CSVRDYAEAFF
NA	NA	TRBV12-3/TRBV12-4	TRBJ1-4	TGTGCCACCGCCGGGTCCCGTAATGAAAAACTGTTTTTT	CATAGSRNEKLFF
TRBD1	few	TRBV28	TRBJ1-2	TGTGCCAGCAGTTTATTCGGGACAGCCCGCTATGGCTACACCTTC	CASSLFGTARYGYTF
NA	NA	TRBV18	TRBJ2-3	TGTGCCAGCTCACTTAATGCAGGGACAGATACGCAGTATTTT	CASSLNAGTDTQYF
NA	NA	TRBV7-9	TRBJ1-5	TGTGCCAGCAGCGTTGGAGTAGGGGAGGGCAATCAGCCCCAGCATTTT	CASSVGVGEGNQPQHF
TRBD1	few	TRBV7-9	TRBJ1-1	TGTGCCAGCAGCAAACAGGGGTCGGTCACTGAAGCTTTCTTT	CASSKQGSVTEAFF
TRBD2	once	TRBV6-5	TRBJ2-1	TGTGCCAGCAGTTCACCGACTAGCGGGAGGCACAATGAGCAGTTCTTC	CASSSPTSGRHNEQFF
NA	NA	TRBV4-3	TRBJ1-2	TGCGCCAGCAGCCAAGACAGGGGTTTATACGGCTACACCTTC	CASSQDRGLYGYTF
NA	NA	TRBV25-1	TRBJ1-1	TGTGCCAGCAGTGGTACCCCCAGGGTGGGGTTCACTGAAGCTTTCTTT	CASSGTPRVGFTEAFF